One sample yielded the 19 T cell receptor beta chains listed below, sequenced in a study of blood T cell repertoires in COVID-19. The table came from immunoSEQ multiplex PCR; TCRdb's copy has only in-frame clones and leaves some out. The repertoire has around 100,000 clones, around 87% of them found once; the top ten carry roughly 3.1%. Sequenced material: peripheral blood. Receptor source: a man aged 50 to 59 with active or convalescent COVID-19.

This clone came up once. The V and J genes are TRBV7-6 and TRBJ2-2, with 9 bases matching TRBD2. The CDR3 runs to 16 residues. J was trimmed by 2 bases and V by 1 base; bases with no gene match: 2. CDR1 and CDR2 from the germline V gene are SGHVS and FNYEAQ. CDR3 sequence: CASSLVSGGNTGELFF. As DNA, the CDR3 is TGTGCCAGCAGCTTAGTTAGCGGGGGAAACACCGGGGAGCTGTTTTTT.

The V gene is TRBV10-3, the J gene TRBJ2-7; possibly TRBD2 for D (6 bases). The CDR3 is 14 amino acids. Germline assignment: CDR1 ENHRY and CDR2 SYGVKD. V lost 0 bases, J lost 4 bases, and 10 bases lay in between. CDR3 amino acids: CAISESGGSYEQYF. CDR3 DNA sequence: TGTGCCATCAGTGAGTCCGGGGGTTCATACGAGCAGTACTTC.

The chain recombines TRBV21-1 with TRBJ1-5; the table's TRBD1 call for D was not verified on the DNA. TRBV21-1 is reported as a pseudogene. The CDR3 runs to 16 residues. CDR3 sequence reads: CASSKEDVGDNQPQHF. CDR3 bases: TGTGCCAGCAGCAAAGAAGACGTAGGGGACAATCAGCCCCAGCATTTT.

This clone was observed a single time. J is TRBJ1-1 and V is TRBV7-2; D is ambiguous. Germline V CDR1 and CDR2: SGHTA, FQGNSA. The CDR3 loop spans 13 amino acids. V lost 3 bases to trimming and J lost 3 bases, with 8 bases between them. The CDR3 DNA reads TGTGCCAGCAGCTTTGGCAGCGACACTGAAGCTTTCTTT. Amino acid sequence: CASSFGSDTEAFF.

This chain uses TRBV6-5 with TRBJ1-3, with TRBD1 identical over 9 bases. From germline, CDR1 is MNHEY and CDR2 SVGAGI. The V gene end was trimmed by 4 bases and the J gene end by 0 bases; junction bases not matched to a gene: 4. The CDR3 runs to 16 residues. The CDR3 DNA follows: TGTGCCAGCAGTTTCACGGGACAGGGCTCTGGAAACACCATATATTTT. It codes for CASSFTGQGSGNTIYF.

This clone was seen only a few times. The rearrangement uses TRBV7-8 and TRBJ2-1; 13 bases match TRBD2. CDR1 SGHVS and CDR2 FQNEAQ come from the germline V gene. V lost 3 bases and J lost 6; bases outside the gene matches: 5. The length of the CDR3 is 16 residues. The CDR3 is CASSFRTSGGFNEQFF. In DNA form, the CDR3 reads TGTGCCAGCAGCTTTAGGACTAGCGGGGGATTCAATGAGCAGTTCTTC.

This chain joins TRBV6-2 or TRBV6-3 and TRBJ2-5, with 7 positions matching TRBD2. Trimming at V came to 6 bases and at J to 5 bases, leaving 6 bases not matched to a gene. Germline V lookup: CDR1 MNHEY, CDR2 SVGEGT. CDR3 length: 13 amino acids. For the CDR3, the DNA is TGTGCCAGCAGCCGGGGGGTCCTGGAGACCCAGTACTTC. It yields the protein CASSRGVLETQYF.

This sequence joins TRBV7-6 and TRBJ1-1; TRBD1 aligns across 10 bases. Germline assignment: CDR1 SGHVS and CDR2 FNYEAQ. After removal of 5 bases from V and 2 bases from J, the junction contained 5 bases not matched to a gene. This CDR3 comprises 15 residues. This CDR3 is CASSPRTGGNTEAFF. CDR3 bases: TGTGCCAGCAGCCCCCGGACAGGGGGAAACACTGAAGCTTTCTTT. Full variable domain (rest looked up from reference TRBV7-6 and TRBJ1-1): GAGVSQSPRYKVTKRGQDVALRCDPISGHVSLYWYRQALGQGPEFLTYFNYEAQQDKSGLPNDRFSAERPEGSISTLTIQRTEQRDSAMYRCASSPRTGGNTEAFFGQGTRLTVV.

The rearrangement joins TRBV6-6 to TRBJ2-1; perhaps TRBD1 as D (6 bases). This CDR3 contains 16 residues. Germline V gives CDR1 MNHNY, CDR2 SVGAGI (reference sequence). Trimming took 2 bases from V and 2 from J, leaving 13 bases between them. CDR3 in DNA: TGTGCCAGCAGTTACGGTTCGGCAGGGGCCTACAATGAGCAGTTCTTC. It encodes CASSYGSAGAYNEQFF.

DNA for the CDR3: TGCGCCAGCAGCCAAGAAGGACAGGGGCTTAGCTCTGGAAACACCATATATTTT. Translation: CASSQEGQGLSSGNTIYF. The J gene is TRBJ1-3, the V gene TRBV4-1; the match to TRBD1 covers 9 bases. The V gene end was trimmed by 0 bases and the J gene end by 0 bases; junction bases not matched to a gene: 6. The CDR3 loop spans 18 amino acids. Germline lookup yields CDR1 MGHRA and CDR2 YSYEKL.

Only one count was recorded for this clone. In DNA, the CDR3 is TGCGCCAGCAGCCGCACACAGGGGGCATCTGGAAACACCATATATTTT. It yields the protein CASSRTQGASGNTIYF. The V call is TRBV5-1, the J call TRBJ1-3; 9 bases fit TRBD1. There are 16 residues in the CDR3. V gave up 4 bases and J gave up 1 base; unmatched junction bases: 6. The germline gives CDR1 SGHRS, CDR2 YFSETQ.

As to this clone: Other DNA sequences in this specimen translate into the identical CDR3. The V gene is TRBV7-9, the J gene TRBJ2-6, with D possibly TRBD1 on 6 matching bases. V was trimmed by 5 bases and J by 2 bases, leaving 13 bases between them. The CDR3 loop spans 16 amino acids. Germline V gene lookup returns CDR1 SEHNR and CDR2 FQNEAQ (reference sequence). CDR3: CASSLGGVPGANVLTF. CDR3 in DNA: TGTGCCAGCAGCCTAGGGGGAGTACCTGGGGCCAACGTCCTGACTTTC.

The CDR3 region has the DNA TGCGCCAGCAGCCCACCGGGACTAGTAAATGAGCAGTTCTTC. It specifies CASSPPGLVNEQFF. The V call is TRBV5-1, the J call TRBJ2-1; the match to TRBD2 covers 8 bases. The V segment lost 4 bases and the J segment 7 bases; nucleotides outside the gene matches: 7. Germline values: CDR1 SGHRS, CDR2 YFSETQ. This CDR3 is built from 14 residues.

The chain joins TRBV28 to TRBJ1-2; no firm D call. The V end was cut by 5 bases, the J end by 5 bases, with 9 bases between. CDR1 and CDR2 from the germline V gene are MDHEN and SYDVKM. The CDR3 totals 12 residues. The chain's CDR3 is CASSLGGYGYTF. CDR3 coding DNA: TGTGCCAGCAGTCTTGGAGGGTATGGCTACACCTTC.

The chain has TRBV24-1 and TRBJ1-3; D unclear. Germline loops: CDR1 KGHDR, CDR2 SFDVKD. The CDR3 totals 17 residues. Trimming removed 2 bases at V and 0 bases at J, with 13 bases between. The CDR3 region is CATSDWNSYHSGNTIYF. The CDR3 coding sequence is TGTGCCACCAGTGATTGGAATAGCTACCACTCTGGAAACACCATATATTTT.

This clone is a singleton in its sample. The genes are TRBV5-1 and TRBJ2-3, with 9 bases aligning to TRBD2. CDR3 length: 14 amino acids. Per the germline V gene, CDR1 is SGHRS and CDR2 is YFSETQ. J lost 4 bases, V lost 4 bases, and 4 bases had no gene match. The DNA for the CDR3 is TGCGCCAGCAGCCAGGGACTAGCTTCAGATACGCAGTATTTT. As protein: CASSQGLASDTQYF.

The V call is TRBV18, the J call TRBJ2-4; 7 bases are a match to TRBD1. J gave up 4 bases and V 5 bases, and 5 bases lay outside the gene matches. CDR3 size: 14 residues. In germline, CDR1 is KGHSH, CDR2 LQKENI. CDR3 sequence reads: CASSSGQIKNIQYF. CDR3 bases: TGTGCCAGCTCATCGGGACAGATTAAAAACATTCAGTACTTC.

This sequence joins TRBV6-5 and TRBJ1-5; TRBD1 matches 8 bases. CDR1 MNHEY and CDR2 SVGAGI come from the germline V gene. V was pared by 5 bases and J by 6 bases, with 9 bases of the junction left unmatched. CDR3 length: 15 amino acids. Here the CDR3 reads CASSRTGGGVQPQHF. The CDR3 DNA reads TGTGCCAGCAGTCGTACAGGGGGTGGTGTTCAGCCCCAGCATTTT.

This rearrangement joins TRBV18 to TRBJ2-3; 7 bases map to TRBD1. The V segment lost 3 bases and the J segment 4 bases; nucleotides outside the gene matches: 10. The germline gives CDR1 KGHSH, CDR2 LQKENI. The length of the CDR3 is 16 residues. CDR3 DNA: TGTGCCAGCTCACCGCAAATGACAGGGATGGCAGATACGCAGTATTTT. Its protein product is CASSPQMTGMADTQYF.